These 12 T cell receptor beta chains were all obtained from the same sample, sequenced in a study of T cell changes during pregnancy in multiple sclerosis. TCRdb's copy holds only in-frame clones and misses some; the assay was immunoSEQ multiplex PCR. The sample has tens of thousands of clones; about 90% are singletons. The starting material was CD4+ T cells from peripheral blood mononuclear cells, obtained before pregnancy. These receptors came from a female donor with multiple sclerosis, enrolled in a pregnancy study.

The chain links TRBV11-2 to TRBJ2-5, with TRBD2 matching over 8 bases. Germline CDR1 SGHAT, CDR2 FQNNGV. Trimming removed 8 bases from V and 0 bases from J; junction bases left unmatched: 14. The CDR3 is 17 amino acids. The CDR3 DNA sequence: TGTGCCAGCCTCATTAGGGGGGGACTAGTCTACCAAGAGACCCAGTACTTC. It encodes CASLIRGGLVYQETQYF.

The J gene is TRBJ2-7, the V gene TRBV27, with 10 bases fitting TRBD2. Germline CDR1 is MNHEY and CDR2 is SMNVEV (reference sequence). The CDR3 length is 17 residues. Trimming took 2 bases from V and 3 from J; bases not matched to a gene: 10. The chain's CDR3 is CASSLSASGRAVYEQYF. CDR3 bases: TGTGCCAGCAGTTTAAGCGCGAGCGGGAGGGCCGTCTACGAGCAGTACTTC.

CDR3 nucleotides: TGTGCCAGTGTAGCGGGGCCTATCTACAATGAGCAGTTCTTC. Its translation: CASVAGPIYNEQFF. The chain couples TRBV19 to TRBJ2-1, with 8 nucleotides matching TRBD2. J gave up 3 bases and V 8 bases, and 6 bases lay outside the gene matches. Germline V CDR1 and CDR2: LNHDA, SQIVND (reference sequence). The CDR3 length is 14 residues.

V gene TRBV11-2 combines with J gene TRBJ1-1; 7 bases are shared with TRBD1. Germline V gives CDR1 SGHAT, CDR2 FQNNGV. Germline trimming cut 0 bases from V and 4 bases from J; bases unmatched to any gene: 2. This CDR3 has 14 amino acids. CDR3 nucleotide sequence: TGTGCCAGCAGCTTAGAAAGGGGGCCCACTGAAGCTTTCTTT. This translates into CASSLERGPTEAFF.

The chain recombines TRBV6-6 with TRBJ2-3; 9 bases align to TRBD2. This CDR3 comprises 15 residues. In germline, CDR1 is MNHNY, CDR2 SVGAGI (reference sequence). Trimming cost V 5 bases and J 5 bases; bases outside gene matches: 8. The CDR3 here is CASSPRSGGQDTQYF. CDR3 nucleotide sequence: TGTGCCAGCAGTCCAAGGAGCGGGGGGCAAGATACGCAGTATTTT.

The CDR3: CASRPTSGYGYTF. The CDR3, as DNA: TGTGCCAGCAGACCCACGTCGGGCTATGGCTACACCTTC. The chain links TRBV6-6 to TRBJ1-2; D unclear. V was cut by 6 bases and J by 4 bases, with 12 bases left in between. The CDR3 runs to 13 residues. Germline V CDR1 and CDR2: MNHNY, SVGAGI (reference sequence).

The rearrangement uses TRBV28 and TRBJ1-5; D remains unclear. V was pared by 5 bases and J by 5 bases, with 13 bases between. This CDR3 region has 14 residues. The V gene's germline CDR1 is MDHEN and CDR2 SYDVKM. The CDR3 nucleotides are TGTGCCAGCAGTCCTCCGGGTCTTCATCAGCCCCAGCATTTT. Its protein is CASSPPGLHQPQHF.

The chain carries TRBV7-9 and TRBJ1-5, with 7 positions matching TRBD1. Per germline, CDR1 SEHNR and CDR2 FQNEAQ (reference sequence). V lost 4 bases and J lost 5; bases outside the gene matches: 5. This CDR3 comprises 14 residues. CDR3 coding DNA: TGTGCCAGCAGCTCCCCAGGGGGAGATCAGCCCCAGCATTTT. Its translation: CASSSPGGDQPQHF.

The V and J genes are TRBV29-1 and TRBJ2-1; 13 nucleotides line up with TRBD2. CDR3 size: 13 residues. Germline trimming cut 6 bases from V and 12 bases from J; bases unmatched to any gene: 8. From germline, CDR1 is SQVTM and CDR2 ANQGSEA. This chain's CDR3 is CSVTGTSGRVQFF. DNA of the CDR3: TGCAGCGTGACCGGTACTAGCGGGAGGGTGCAGTTCTTC.

This clone appeared a single time. The CDR3 is CASSTITGATEAFF. The CDR3 nucleotides read TGCGCCAGCAGTACCATCACAGGGGCCACTGAAGCTTTCTTT. The V and J genes are TRBV4-3 and TRBJ1-1, with TRBD1 identical over 7 bases. The J segment lost 4 bases and the V segment lost 6 bases, leaving 8 bases of the junction unmatched. The CDR3 runs to 14 residues. Germline assignment: CDR1 LGHNA and CDR2 YSLEER.

V gene TRBV6-6 combines with J gene TRBJ1-1, with a tentative D call TRBD1 (6 bases). V was cut by 5 bases and J by 4 bases, with 11 bases left in between. In germline, CDR1 is MNHNY, CDR2 SVGAGI (reference sequence). The CDR3 is 13 residues long. CDR3 sequence (DNA): TGTGCCAGCAGTGTCCAGGGGTTCACTGAAGCTTTCTTT. Translation: CASSVQGFTEAFF.

The rearrangement joins TRBV6-6 to TRBJ1-1, with unresolved D. Germline values: CDR1 MNHNY, CDR2 SVGAGI (reference sequence). V lost 0 bases and J 11 bases, leaving 10 bases between the germline ends. The CDR3 is 12 amino acids. DNA of the CDR3: TGTGCCAGCAGTTACTCGATGGACTATGCTTTCTTT. Its protein is CASSYSMDYAFF.